This T cell receptor (beta chain) derives from a study of blood T cell repertoires in COVID-19. The germline gives CDR1 MDHEN, CDR2 SYDVKM. The CDR3 spans 17 residues. V lost 7 bases to trimming and J lost 8 bases; unmatched junction nucleotides: 21. Clones were read by immunoSEQ multiplex PCR, and TCRdb kept only the in-frame ones, dropping some. The top ten hold 1.5% to 2% of the sample, which has over 130,000 clones, about 80% seen once. Specimen: PBMCs or T cells enriched from blood (not recorded which). This sequence joins TRBV28 and TRBJ1-2; 8 nucleotides line up with TRBD1. The TCR originated in a woman aged 18-29 years who had been exposed to COVID-19. Here the CDR3 DNA reads TGTGCCAGCACCCCCGCACCGGGACAGGTTATAGGAGGGGGCTACACCTTC. Amino acids: CASTPAPGQVIGGGYTF.